The clone carrying this T cell receptor (beta chain) was counted many times. Its antigen is unknown. To make TCR beta libraries, researchers used iRepertoire HTBI primers and Arm-PCR of CDR3 regions. Under the authors' procedure: The identification of approximately 62 TRBV and around 15 TRBJ segments was made across samples. TCRdb processed the multiplex PCR reads anew with MiXCR; each CDR3 protein has one entry. The V and J calls, along with clone size, are taken from TCRdb and not from the paper's own processing. The table lists a few hundred thousand distinct CDR3 sequences, roughly 23% of them singletons, with 25% to 30% in the top ten. Stated time point: persistent/refractory GD, antithyroid drugs over 5 years with positive TRAb. The TCR library was made from RNA that had been extracted from PBMCs in TRIzol. The sample belongs to a study of regulatory T cells in long-lasting Graves disease. Germline V lookup: CDR1 SEHNR, CDR2 FQNEAQ (reference sequence). The CDR3 has 11 amino acids. Trimming removed 2 bases at V and 11 bases at J, with 9 bases between.

Overall study findings and caveats: Lower TCR diversity was seen in persistent Graves' patients than in newly diagnosed ones.

The V gene is TRBV7-9, the J gene TRBJ1-1; D not resolved. This receptor was taken from a woman aged 40 to 50 with Graves disease. This specimen was peripheral blood mononuclear cells (PBMCs), taken when the disease was refractory, from a patient treated with antithyroid drugs. The CDR3 bases are TGTGCCAGCAGCTTAAGATTTGGTGCTTTCTTT. Translating it yields CASSLRFGAFF. Looking up the rest from reference TRBV7-9 and TRBJ1-1 gives the full variable domain: DTGVSQNPRHKITKRGQNVTFRCDPISEHNRLYWYRQTLGQGPEFLTYFQNEAQLEKSRLLSDRFSAERPKGSFSTLEIQRTEQGDSAMYLCASSLRFGAFFGQGTRLTVV.